The 23 T cell receptor beta chains below come from one sample, sequenced in a study of T-cell reconstitution after alpha-beta-depleted transplantation in children. Unique molecular identifiers were incorporated into the prepared TCRbeta library. Using its own MiXCR run on the PCR reads, TCRdb lists one record per CDR3 protein. The data show about 200,000 distinct CDR3 sequences, roughly 7.1% seen once. The sample here was PBMCs, taken before TCRalphabeta/CD19-depleted stem cell transplant. The receptors stem from a boy aged 2-15 years with acute lymphoblastic leukemia, due to receive a stem cell transplant.

A few counts support this clonotype. The chain couples TRBV27 to TRBJ1-6; 8 bases line up with TRBD1. The CDR3 is made up of 20 amino acids. Germline trimming cut 5 bases from V and 7 bases from J; bases unmatched to any gene: 22. Germline CDR1 MNHEY, CDR2 SMNVEV (reference sequence). The CDR3 nucleotides are TGTGCCAGCAGTCCTAAACGGACAGGGTCCAAATGGGCTATCAATTCACCCCTCCACTTT. Its translation: CASSPKRTGSKWAINSPLHF.

The V and J genes are TRBV20-1 and TRBJ2-3; 7 bases map to TRBD1. The V gene end was trimmed by 0 bases and the J gene end by 1 base; junction bases not matched to a gene: 1. This CDR3 is 14 amino acids long. Germline V gene data show CDR1 as DFQATT and CDR2 as SNEGSKA (reference sequence). CDR3 amino acids: CSARDGQGTDTQYF. For the CDR3, the DNA is TGCAGTGCTAGAGATGGACAGGGCACAGATACGCAGTATTTT.

This clonotype was recorded a few times. This rearrangement joins TRBV6-2 or TRBV6-3 to TRBJ1-5; D is undetermined. Deletions cut 0 bases from V and 4 bases from J, with 10 bases between. CDR1 is MNHEY and CDR2 is SVGEGT in the germline V gene. The CDR3 consists of 15 residues. The CDR3 region has the DNA TGTGCCAGCAGTTACTCGAGTATAGGTAATCAGCCCCAGCATTTT. As protein: CASSYSSIGNQPQHF.

Note on this clonotype: A much larger clone lies one base from this, so it may be a read error. This rearrangement joins TRBV20-1 to TRBJ2-1; D may be TRBD1 (6 bases). CDR1 and CDR2 (germline): DFQATT, SNEGSKA (reference sequence). The CDR3 sequence is 15 residues long. CDR3 coding DNA: TGCTGTGCTAGAGATCGAGGGGGCTCCTACAATGAGCAGTTCTTC. Its translation is CCARDRGGSYNEQFF.

At least ten counts were recorded for this clonotype. This sequence joins TRBV27 and TRBJ1-2; a weak D match, TRBD1 (5 bases). Germline V CDR1 and CDR2: MNHEY, SMNVEV (reference sequence). V lost 6 bases and J lost 3, with 14 bases in between. CDR3 size: 14 residues. The CDR3 DNA reads TGTGCCAGCAGGCCCTCGGGAGGGGACTATGGCTACACCTTC. Its protein is CASRPSGGDYGYTF.

A note on this clonotype: It may be a read error: a sequence one base away is much more abundant. The conserved closing phenylalanine or tryptophan is absent in this CDR3, likely reflecting a read error. This chain connects TRBV27 to TRBJ2-1; D gene unclear. Germline CDR1 and CDR2: MNHEY and SMNVEV (reference sequence). Deletions cut 8 bases from V and 7 bases from J, with 15 bases between. The CDR3 loop spans 13 amino acids. The CDR3 here is CASSHSMGNEQFC. DNA of the CDR3: TGTGCCAGCTCCCACTCCATGGGGAATGAGCAGTTCTGC.

This clonotype was counted at least ten times. The chain links TRBV6-5 to TRBJ1-2; D gene unclear. Germline V gene lookup returns CDR1 MNHEY and CDR2 SVGAGI. This CDR3 contains 12 residues. The V and J ends lost 3 bases and 3 bases respectively, with 5 bases between them. DNA of the CDR3: TGTGCCAGCAGTTATGATGACTATGGCTACACCTTC. This gives the protein CASSYDDYGYTF.

This clonotype was detected ten times or more. J is TRBJ2-1 and V is TRBV14; 7 bases agree with TRBD1. The CDR3 loop spans 15 amino acids. V lost 4 bases and J lost 7; bases outside the gene matches: 10. The germline V gene encodes CDR1 SGHDN and CDR2 FVKESK. In nucleotides, the CDR3 is TGTGCCAGCAGCCGCCTACGACAGGGCCGGAATGAGCAGTTCTTC. This encodes CASSRLRQGRNEQFF.

This clonotype was seen at least ten times. V usage is TRBV18 and J usage is TRBJ2-5; D gene unclear. The germline V gene encodes CDR1 KGHSH and CDR2 LQKENI. CDR3 length equals 11 residues. Deletions cut 6 bases from V and 5 bases from J, with 7 bases between. The CDR3 region is CASSWVETQYF. The CDR3 DNA is TGTGCCAGCTCGTGGGTTGAGACCCAGTACTTC. The whole variable domain, remainder taken from reference TRBV18 and TRBJ2-5, is NAGVMQNPRHLVRRRGQEARLRCSPMKGHSHVYWYRQLPEEGLKFMVYLQKENIIDESGMPKERFSAEFPKEGPSILRIQQVVRGDSAAYFCASSWVETQYFGPGTRLLVL.

This clonotype was counted many times. V is TRBV6-5 and J is TRBJ2-2; D may be TRBD1 (6 bases). CDR1 MNHEY and CDR2 SVGAGI come from the germline V gene. Trimming took 5 bases from V and 6 from J, leaving 7 bases between them. The CDR3 is 12 amino acids. The CDR3 DNA sequence: TGTGCCAGCAGTACAGGGTCCGGGGAGCTGTTTTTT. This sequence encodes CASSTGSGELFF.

This clonotype was recorded at least ten times. The chain carries TRBV20-1 and TRBJ2-5; perhaps TRBD2 as D (6 bases). The CDR3 has 14 amino acids. Germline assignment: CDR1 DFQATT and CDR2 SNEGSKA (reference sequence). V was trimmed by 6 bases and J by 1 base, leaving 15 bases between them. The CDR3 region is CSATMGGGQETQYF. The DNA of the CDR3 is TGCAGTGCCACAATGGGGGGAGGCCAAGAGACCCAGTACTTC.

This clonotype has just a few counts. V and J are TRBV28 and TRBJ2-4; D possibly corresponds to TRBD1 (5 bases). Germline-derived CDR1 and CDR2 are MDHEN and SYDVKM. V was pared by 6 bases and J by 1 base, with 10 bases between. The CDR3 has 14 amino acids. CDR3 DNA sequence: TGTGCCAGCAGACAGGAGAAGGCCAAAAACATTCAGTACTTC. It specifies CASRQEKAKNIQYF.

The chain combines TRBV4-2 with TRBJ2-3; no firm D call. V was shortened by 1 base and J by 1 base, with 9 bases between the two germline ends. The CDR3 sequence is 15 residues long. Germline V CDR1 and CDR2: LGHNA, YNFKEQ. The CDR3 nucleotides are TGTGCCAGCAGCCAAGGGGGTTCCGGCACAGATACGCAGTATTTT. The encoded protein is CASSQGGSGTDTQYF.

As concerns this clonotype: Given a much more abundant clone one base away, this may be a read error. CDR3: CAGSPWTSGSYNEQFF. Here the CDR3 DNA reads TGTGCCGGCAGTCCATGGACTAGCGGTTCCTACAATGAGCAGTTCTTC. The chain joins TRBV6-1 to TRBJ2-1; 10 bases agree with TRBD2. Germline CDR1 and CDR2: MNHNS and SASEGT. There are 16 residues in the CDR3.

The chain links TRBV12-3 or TRBV12-4 to TRBJ1-3, with D unclear. Trimming shortened V by 3 bases and J by 2 bases, and 11 bases separated the two germline ends. This CDR3 contains 15 residues. In DNA form, the CDR3 reads TGTGCCAGCAGTTTTCTGGAAACCACTGGAAACACCATATATTTT. Protein sequence: CASSFLETTGNTIYF.

This clonotype was seen at least ten times. The chain joins TRBV5-1 to TRBJ2-5, with a possible D match to TRBD2 (6 bases). Germline V CDR1 and CDR2: SGHRS, YFSETQ. Trimming removed 4 bases at V and 1 base at J, with 17 bases between. The CDR3 runs 16 residues. The CDR3 region has the DNA TGCGCCAGCAGCCCCGGGGGTGACTCTAGCCAAGAGACCCAGTACTTC. The encoded protein is CASSPGGDSSQETQYF.

The table lists this clonotype with a few counts. This chain joins TRBV7-8 and TRBJ2-3; TRBD2 aligns across 8 bases. Germline values: CDR1 SGHVS, CDR2 FQNEAQ. V lost 0 bases, J lost 5 bases, and 7 bases stayed unmatched. This CDR3 region has 16 residues. The DNA for the CDR3 is TGTGCCAGCAGCTTAGCAGCGGGGGCCACCCGAGATACGCAGTATTTT. Its protein product is CASSLAAGATRDTQYF.

This clonotype was recorded many times. The chain links TRBV4-2 to TRBJ2-6, with D possibly being TRBD1 or TRBD2 (5 bases each). This CDR3 spans 16 amino acids. The V gene lost 4 bases and the J gene lost 0 bases, with 10 bases spanning the gap. Germline V lookup: CDR1 LGHNA, CDR2 YNFKEQ. The DNA of the CDR3 is TGTGCCAGCAGCCGGGACCGAAGCTCTGGGGCCAACGTCCTGACTTTC. It yields the protein CASSRDRSSGANVLTF.

This clonotype was counted only a few times. The chain links TRBV9 to TRBJ2-7; TRBD1 agrees at 7 bases. The CDR3 spans 14 residues. The germline V gene has CDR1 SGDLS and CDR2 YYNGEE. Trimming took 2 bases from V and 2 from J; bases not matched to a gene: 4. CDR3 residues: CASSVGTDPYEQYF. CDR3 DNA sequence: TGTGCCAGCAGCGTCGGGACAGACCCCTACGAGCAGTACTTC.

This clonotype was seen repeatedly, ten times or more. The chain uses TRBV29-1 and TRBJ1-1; D gene ambiguous. The CDR3 length is 11 residues. In germline, CDR1 is SQVTM, CDR2 ANQGSEA. Trimming stripped 1 base from V and 11 bases from J, with 11 bases between. Written as DNA, the CDR3 is TGCAGCGTTGAAGTGGCGGGTGGGGCTTTCTTT. This encodes CSVEVAGGAFF. The whole variable domain, filled in from reference TRBV29-1 and TRBJ1-1, reads SAVISQKPSRDICQRGTSLTIQCQVDSQVTMMFWYRQQPGQSLTLIATANQGSEATYESGFVIDKFPISRPNLTFSTLTVSNMSPEDSSIYLCSVEVAGGAFFGQGTRLTVV.

This clonotype was seen repeatedly, ten times or more. The rearrangement links TRBV20-1 to TRBJ2-1; D not resolved. The CDR3 runs 11 residues. Trimming left V 4 bases short and J 2 bases short, with 3 bases between. Germline V gene sequence: CDR1 DFQATT, CDR2 SNEGSKA (reference sequence). The CDR3 region is CSATPYNEQFF. In DNA, the CDR3 is TGCAGTGCTACCCCCTACAATGAGCAGTTCTTC.

The rearrangement uses TRBV20-1 and TRBJ1-2, with D unclear. Germline V gives CDR1 DFQATT, CDR2 SNEGSKA (reference sequence). V dropped 2 bases and J dropped 0 bases, with 7 bases sitting between them. The CDR3 length is 13 residues. The CDR3 nucleotides are TGCAGTGCTAGAAGTCCAGCTAACTATGGCTACACCTTC. Protein sequence: CSARSPANYGYTF.

This clonotype was recorded at least ten times. The chain joins TRBV29-1 to TRBJ2-7, with D possibly matching TRBD1 (5 bases). Germline loops: CDR1 SQVTM, CDR2 ANQGSEA. This CDR3 is 12 amino acids long. Trimming shortened V by 5 bases and J by 3 bases, and 11 bases separated the two germline ends. CDR3 in amino acids: CSVSLRGYEQYF. DNA of the CDR3: TGCAGCGTTTCCCTAAGGGGCTACGAGCAGTACTTC.